This TCR beta chain was identified during a study of T cells after yellow fever vaccination. This clonotype was seen at least ten times. Its target is not known. Study conclusions and caveats: CD4 and CD8 compartments shared a small share of clonotypes.

Trimming left V 6 bases short and J 1 base short, with 8 bases between. This CDR3 spans 13 amino acids. TCRdb redid the calling of the 5' RACE reads with MiXCR, one entry per CDR3 protein. Among about 300,000 distinct CDR3 sequences listed, less than 9.5% were seen once. The chain recombines TRBV12-3 or TRBV12-4 with TRBJ2-3; no reliable D call. Source: CD4+ T cells sorted from PBMCs, taken 5 days after the yellow fever booster vaccination. This clonotype was sampled from a man younger than 35 who received the YFV17D yellow fever vaccine. This chain's CDR3 is CASSLLRTDTQYF. The DNA for the CDR3 is TGTGCCAGCAGCTTATTGCGCACAGATACGCAGTATTTT.